The subject of this entry is one TCR beta chain. Here immunoSEQ multiplex PCR was the method, and the copy in TCRdb shows in-frame clones only, minus some. Here the sample spans some 140,000 clones, under 95% being singletons. The record originates from a study of T cell responses to AZD1222 COVID-19 vaccine. CDR3 length: 19 residues. This receptor was taken from an adult in good health. The material sequenced was peripheral blood, taken on day 0 of AZD1222 vaccination. The chain links TRBV12-2 to TRBJ2-2; the DNA was not compared with TRBD2, the D call given in the table. TRBV12-2 represents a pseudogene. The CDR3 reads CASRLVGLAGGPSTGELFF. As DNA, the CDR3 is TGTGCAAGTCGCTTAGTCGGACTAGCGGGGGGGCCGAGCACCGGGGAGCTGTTTTTT.